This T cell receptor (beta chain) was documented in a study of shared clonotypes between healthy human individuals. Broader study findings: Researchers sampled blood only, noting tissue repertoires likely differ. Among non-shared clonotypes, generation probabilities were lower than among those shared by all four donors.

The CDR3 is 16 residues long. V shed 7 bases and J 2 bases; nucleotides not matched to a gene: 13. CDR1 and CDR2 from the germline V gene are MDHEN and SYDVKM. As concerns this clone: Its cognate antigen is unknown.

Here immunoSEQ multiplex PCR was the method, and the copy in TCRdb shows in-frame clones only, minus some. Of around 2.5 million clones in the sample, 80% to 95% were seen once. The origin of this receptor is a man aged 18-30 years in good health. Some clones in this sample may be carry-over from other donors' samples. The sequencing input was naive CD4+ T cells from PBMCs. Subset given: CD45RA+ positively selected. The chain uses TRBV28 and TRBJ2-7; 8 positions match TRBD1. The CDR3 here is CASNQLVAGGTYEQYF. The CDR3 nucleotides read TGTGCCAGCAATCAGTTGGTGGCAGGGGGCACCTACGAGCAGTACTTC.